This T cell receptor (beta chain) emerged from a study of blood T cell repertoires in COVID-19. Overall study context: Material from acute and convalescent COVID-19 was sourced from the United States, Italy and Spain. PBMCs, B-cell-depleted T cells, or T cells were the source of the cDNA or gDNA that made up the material.

In the original processing: Counts of nucleated cells, estimated from reference gene primer amplification, were obtained. Assay: immunoSEQ multiplex PCR; the TCRdb copy retains only in-frame clones and omits some. V and J calls and clone size are those listed in that table; D and trimming were worked out from the DNA. The sample lists 90,000 to 120,000 clones, about four fifths seen once, with about 4% in the top ten. Trimming left V 0 bases short and J 4 bases short, with 16 bases between. CDR1 and CDR2 (germline): SGHKS, YYEKEE (reference sequence). This CDR3 is 16 amino acids long. The source material was peripheral blood. The receptor was isolated from a woman aged 70-85 years with acute or convalescent COVID-19. The V call is TRBV5-5, the J call TRBJ1-2; no reliable D call. CDR3 sequence: CASSLEASPRGYGYTF. CDR3 nucleotide sequence: TGTGCCAGCAGCTTGGAGGCCTCCCCCCGAGGCTATGGCTACACCTTC. Variable domain in full (rest from reference TRBV5-5 and TRBJ1-2): DAGVTQSPTHLIKTRGQQVTLRCSPISGHKSVSWYQQVLGQGPQFIFQYYEKEERGRGNFPDRFSARQFPNYSSELNVNALLLGDSALYLCASSLEASPRGYGYTFGSGTRLTVV.